These T cell receptor beta chains were read from a single sample in a study of regulatory T cells in long-lasting Graves disease. TCRdb re-analysed the multiplex PCR reads in MiXCR, keeping a single row per CDR3 protein. The sample contains roughly 450,000 distinct CDR3 sequences, less than 25% of which appear only once. The starting material was peripheral blood mononuclear cells (PBMCs), obtained when the disease was refractory, from a patient treated with antithyroid drugs. The receptors derive from a female donor with Graves disease. CDR3s include the opening cysteine and the closing phenylalanine or tryptophan. D genes are given only for firm matches. Clone size is stated in some rows and not others, as once, few, many or a class when expanded.

few	TRBV6-1	TRBD2	TRBJ2-3	CASTELAGVTDTQYF	TGTGCCAGCACGGAACTAGCGGGAGTGACAGATACGCAGTATTTT
-	TRBV27	-	TRBJ1-1	CASRRGRGNTEAFF	TGTGCCAGCAGGAGGGGACGGGGGAACACTGAAGCTTTCTTT
many	TRBV28	-	TRBJ2-7	CASRLTASYEQYF	TGTGCCAGCAGACTGACAGCGAGCTACGAGCAGTACTTC
many	TRBV28	TRBD1	TRBJ1-5	CASSATGISNQPQHF	TGTGCCAGCAGTGCGACAGGGATTAGCAATCAGCCCCAGCATTTT
many	TRBV15	TRBD2	TRBJ2-5	CATSRDWAPPGGDETQYF	TGTGCCACCAGCAGAGATTGGGCCCCGCCGGGAGGGGATGAGACCCAGTACTTC
few	TRBV30	-	TRBJ2-4	CAWTPRQILAKNIQYF	TGTGCCTGGACTCCACGACAGATACTAGCCAAAAACATTCAGTACTTC
once	TRBV10-3	-	TRBJ2-7	CAISRDGLEQYF	TGTGCCATATCCAGGGACGGCCTGGAGCAGTACTTC
-	TRBV20-1	-	TRBJ2-2	CSARAGANTGELFF	TGCAGTGCTAGAGCGGGAGCCAACACCGGGGAGCTGTTTTTT
many	TRBV11-2	-	TRBJ1-5	CASSLDFDQPQHF	TGTGCCAGCAGCTTAGACTTTGATCAGCCCCAGCATTTT
many	TRBV28	-	TRBJ1-4	CASTTSRWEKLFF	TGTGCCAGCACCACAAGCCGGTGGGAAAAACTGTTTTTT
few	TRBV19	TRBD1	TRBJ1-2	CASSGRPKQGTRYGYTF	TGTGCCAGTAGTGGAAGGCCGAAACAGGGGACCCGCTATGGCTACACCTTC
-	TRBV9	TRBD2	TRBJ2-2	CASSEVASGTGELFF	TGTGCCAGCAGCGAGGTCGCTAGCGGTACCGGGGAGCTGTTTTTT
-	TRBV27	TRBD2	TRBJ2-7	CASTRGATDEQYF	TGTGCCAGCACGCGGGGGGCTACGGACGAGCAGTACTTC
-	TRBV5-8	-	TRBJ1-5	CASRSSSGQPQHF	TGTGCCAGCAGGTCTTCTTCGGGTCAGCCCCAGCATTTT
many	TRBV27	TRBD1	TRBJ2-7	CASSSRSGQGIYEQYF	TGTGCCAGCAGTTCGCGATCGGGACAGGGGATCTACGAGCAGTACTTC
many	TRBV2	TRBD1	TRBJ2-7	CASSQTGFEQYF	TGTGCCAGCAGCCAGACAGGGTTTGAGCAGTACTTC
many	TRBV12-3/TRBV12-4	TRBD2	TRBJ2-7	CASSSSSGRASSDEQYF	TGTGCCAGCAGTTCCTCTAGCGGGAGGGCCTCGAGCGACGAGCAGTACTTC
-	TRBV6-2/TRBV6-3	-	TRBJ2-4	CASISSDAKNIQYF	TGTGCCAGCATTAGTAGCGACGCCAAAAACATTCAGTACTTC
many	TRBV18	-	TRBJ2-3	CASSPSTDTQYF	TGTGCCAGCAGCCCATCAACAGATACGCAGTATTTT
-	TRBV28	-	TRBJ2-5	CASSYQETRYF	TGTGCCAGCAGTTATCAGGAGACCCGGTACTTC
few	TRBV28	-	TRBJ2-2	CASRQDRNTGELFF	TGTGCCAGCAGACAGGACAGGAACACCGGGGAGCTGTTTTTT
few	TRBV27	TRBD1	TRBJ1-1	CASRLQAGGTEAFF	TGTGCCAGCAGACTTCAGGCAGGGGGCACTGAAGCTTTCTTT
-	TRBV6-2/TRBV6-3	-	TRBJ2-6	CASSDRGANVLTF	TGTGCCAGCAGTGACAGGGGGGCCAACGTCCTGACTTTC
-	TRBV7-9	-	TRBJ1-2	CASSATAVRGHSGYTF	TGTGCCAGCAGCGCCACAGCGGTGAGGGGACATTCGGGCTACACCTTC
-	TRBV2	TRBD1	TRBJ2-1	CATRTGYNEQFF	TGTGCCACTCGGACAGGATACAATGAGCAGTTCTTC
-	TRBV5-5	TRBD1	TRBJ2-2	CACSSTGGSLTGELFF	TGTGCCTGCAGCAGTACAGGGGGCTCACTTACCGGGGAGCTGTTTTTT
many	TRBV27	-	TRBJ1-4	CASSLGRGTTNEKLFF	TGTGCCAGCAGTCTGGGCAGGGGCACAACTAATGAAAAACTGTTTTTT
-	TRBV7-2	TRBD1	TRBJ1-3	CASSTGTGNLLTGNTIYF	TGTGCCAGCAGCACCGGGACAGGCAACTTACTGACTGGAAACACCATATATTTT
few	TRBV19	TRBD2	TRBJ2-7	CASKERESYEQYF	TGTGCCAGTAAGGAGCGGGAGAGCTACGAGCAGTACTTC
-	TRBV28	-	TRBJ1-2	CASSDIREPNYGYTF	TGTGCCAGCAGTGACATTCGGGAACCTAACTATGGCTACACCTTC
few	TRBV7-3	-	TRBJ2-5	CASSLNPTGMETQYF	TGTGCCAGCAGCTTAAACCCTACAGGGATGGAGACCCAGTACTTC
-	TRBV29-1	-	TRBJ1-1	CSVAPGFQNTEAFF	TGCAGCGTTGCTCCGGGATTCCAGAACACTGAAGCTTTCTTT
few	TRBV2	-	TRBJ2-7	CASSTNTGTYEQYF	TGTGCCAGCAGTACCAATACCGGGACCTACGAGCAGTACTTC
few	TRBV20-1	-	TRBJ1-4	CSARASEKLFF	TGCAGTGCTAGGGCCAGTGAAAAACTGTTTTTT
many	TRBV6-5	TRBD1	TRBJ2-7	CASSYPGQGYEQYF	TGTGCCAGCAGTTACCCCGGACAGGGCTACGAGCAGTACTTC
few	TRBV4-2	TRBD2	TRBJ2-5	CASSQSGRGETQYF	TGTGCCAGCAGCCAAAGCGGGAGAGGGGAGACCCAGTACTTC
-	TRBV20-1	TRBD2	TRBJ2-7	CSARGLGLAGVTYEQYF	TGCAGTGCTAGGGGGCTGGGACTAGCGGGAGTAACTTACGAGCAGTACTTC
few	TRBV14	TRBD2	TRBJ2-2	CASSQRDYRELFF	TGTGCCAGCAGCCAACGGGACTACCGGGAGCTGTTTTTT
few	TRBV24-1	-	TRBJ1-5	CATSDIYSNQPQHF	TGTGCCACCAGTGACATTTATAGCAATCAGCCCCAGCATTTT
many	TRBV12-3/TRBV12-4	-	TRBJ2-4	CASSHGQLLAKNIQYF	TGTGCCAGCAGTCATGGACAGCTATTAGCCAAAAACATTCAGTACTTC
many	TRBV3-1	-	TRBJ1-2	CASSQIGQPSVGYGYTF	TGTGCCAGCAGCCAGATCGGACAGCCTTCCGTGGGGTATGGCTACACCTTC
-	TRBV5-1	-	TRBJ2-5	CASSLWGGKSAGTQYF	TGCGCCAGCAGCTTGTGGGGTGGAAAATCGGCAGGGACCCAGTACTTC
few	TRBV20-1	-	TRBJ2-5	CSAFEDPPIRETQYF	TGCAGTGCCTTCGAGGACCCCCCAATACGAGAGACCCAGTACTTC
-	TRBV14	TRBD1	TRBJ2-5	CASSDSGQGRETQYF	TGTGCCAGCAGCGATTCGGGACAGGGACGAGAGACCCAGTACTTC
-	TRBV6-4	TRBD2	TRBJ2-3	CASSYWVAGPTDTQYF	TGTGCCAGCAGTTACTGGGTAGCGGGACCCACAGATACGCAGTATTTT
many	TRBV20-1	-	TRBJ2-7	CRGGTDQKGGEQYF	TGCAGGGGGGGAACAGACCAGAAAGGGGGCGAGCAGTACTTC
many	TRBV11-3	TRBD1	TRBJ2-7	CASSPRTGAYEQYF	TGTGCCAGCAGCCCGCGGACAGGCGCCTACGAGCAGTACTTC
few	TRBV6-5	-	TRBJ1-5	CASSYWRDDQPQHF	TGTGCCAGCAGTTACTGGAGGGACGACCAGCCCCAGCATTTT
-	TRBV2	-	TRBJ1-5	CASSLTGWGQPQHF	TGTGCCAGCAGTCTTACAGGGTGGGGACAGCCCCAGCATTTT
few	TRBV5-1	-	TRBJ1-2	CASSLQQHYGYTF	TGCGCCAGCAGCTTACAACAGCACTATGGCTACACCTTC
many	TRBV2	-	TRBJ2-6	CASSELTEGANVLTF	TGTGCCAGCAGTGAACTGACGGAGGGGGCCAACGTCCTGACTTTC
many	TRBV12-3/TRBV12-4	TRBD1	TRBJ1-2	CASSLPTGQFYGYTF	TGTGCCAGCAGTTTACCCACGGGACAGTTCTATGGCTACACCTTC
few	TRBV5-1	-	TRBJ2-1	CASSLGPLSYNEQFF	TGCGCCAGCAGCTTAGGCCCGCTCTCCTACAATGAGCAGTTCTTC
-	TRBV7-2	-	TRBJ2-5	CASSPLPSASGTQYF	TGTGCCAGCAGCCCCCTCCCGAGTGCCTCGGGGACCCAGTACTTC
many	TRBV20-1	TRBD1	TRBJ1-2	CSAPPGQGRRGYTF	TGCAGTGCTCCTCCCGGACAGGGGCGCCGTGGCTACACCTTC
-	TRBV7-2	TRBD2	TRBJ2-1	CASSLRLAGLSSYNEQFF	TGTGCCAGCAGCTTACGACTAGCGGGCCTGAGCTCCTACAATGAGCAGTTCTTC
once	TRBV30	-	TRBJ2-5	CAWSWEETQYF	TGTGCCTGGAGTTGGGAGGAGACCCAGTACTTC